The 14 T cell receptor beta chains below all came from one sample that was sequenced in a study of shared clonotypes between healthy human individuals. Method: immunoSEQ multiplex PCR; TCRdb's copy keeps in-frame clones and lacks some. The sample yields about 1,800,000 clones, roughly 94% seen once. Only CD45RO-negative cells positively selected for CCR7 counted as naive CD8 cells, so terminally differentiated effector memory CD45RA+ cells were excluded. The sequencing sample was made of naive CD8+ T cells sorted from blood. Source of these receptors: a man aged 18 to 29 in good health.

In the case of this clone: The sample carries other DNA sequences with the same CDR3. The chain employs TRBV20-1 and TRBJ2-7, with D hard to call. Germline V lookup: CDR1 DFQATT, CDR2 SNEGSKA (reference sequence). The CDR3 loop spans 11 amino acids. The germline V and J ends were trimmed by 6 bases and 6 bases, with 12 bases remaining between them. The CDR3 nucleotides are TGCAGTGCGTCCCTTGCCGGCGAGCAGTACTTC. Protein sequence: CSASLAGEQYF.

This sequence joins TRBV7-9 and TRBJ2-3; D gene unclear. The V end lost 5 bases, the J end lost 5 bases, and 11 bases lay between the germline ends. From germline, CDR1 is SEHNR and CDR2 FQNEAQ (reference sequence). The CDR3 loop spans 13 amino acids. CDR3 sequence (DNA): TGTGCCAGCAGCGTACGGACGGGAGATACGCAGTATTTT. Translating gives CASSVRTGDTQYF. Supplemented by reference TRBV7-9 and TRBJ2-3, the full variable domain reads DTGVSQNPRHKITKRGQNVTFRCDPISEHNRLYWYRQTLGQGPEFLTYFQNEAQLEKSRLLSDRFSAERPKGSFSTLEIQRTEQGDSAMYLCASSVRTGDTQYFGPGTRLTVL.

The genes are TRBV11-2 and TRBJ2-3; no clear D. The germline V gene encodes CDR1 SGHAT and CDR2 FQNNGV. CDR3 length: 14 amino acids. V lost 3 bases to trimming and J lost 0 bases, with 7 bases between them. The CDR3, as DNA: TGTGCCAGCAGCTTGGTACAGAGCACAGATACGCAGTATTTT. It codes for CASSLVQSTDTQYF.

On this clone: Other DNA sequences in this sample translate to the same CDR3. The chain has TRBV27 and TRBJ2-3; no clear D gene. This CDR3 has 14 residues. Per the germline V gene, CDR1 is MNHEY and CDR2 is SMNVEV (reference sequence). V was pared by 1 base and J by 2 bases, with 7 bases between. The DNA for the CDR3 is TGTGCCAGCAGTTTATTAGCAGACACAGATACGCAGTATTTT. Protein: CASSLLADTDTQYF.

Concerning this clone: At the DNA level, this CDR3 is encoded by other sequences in the same sample as well. This chain connects TRBV30 to TRBJ1-1; 8 bases fit TRBD1. This CDR3 comprises 13 residues. V was clipped by 4 bases and J by 4 bases; unmatched bases: 5. Looked up from germline, CDR1 is GTSNPN and CDR2 is SVGIG (reference sequence). DNA of the CDR3: TGTGCCTGGACAGGGGGCGGGGGCACTGAAGCTTTCTTT. This encodes CAWTGGGGTEAFF.

The rearrangement joins TRBV6-1 to TRBJ1-2; no clear D gene. V was trimmed by 2 bases and J by 4 bases, leaving 17 bases between them. CDR1 and CDR2 (germline): MNHNS, SASEGT. This CDR3 has 16 amino acids. CDR3 amino acids: CASSEPSSTVGYGYTF. As DNA, the CDR3 is TGTGCCAGCAGTGAACCCTCCTCCACAGTAGGCTATGGCTACACCTTC.

Note on this clone: This specimen includes other DNA sequences encoding the same CDR3. J is TRBJ2-7 and V is TRBV6-1; D gene uncertain. This CDR3 region has 12 residues. CDR1 is MNHNS and CDR2 is SASEGT in the germline V gene. V gave up 3 bases and J gave up 3 bases, with 6 bases separating them. CDR3 in DNA: TGTGCCAGCAGTGATAGAGGCTACGAGCAGTACTTC. Protein product: CASSDRGYEQYF.

V usage is TRBV28 and J usage is TRBJ2-7; 7 nucleotides align to TRBD2. Germline assignment: CDR1 MDHEN and CDR2 SYDVKM. The CDR3 runs to 14 residues. V trimming: 2 bases; J trimming: 6 bases; junction bases outside the gene matches: 7. The CDR3 is CASSLAGVPGEQYF. CDR3 nucleotides: TGTGCCAGCAGTTTAGCGGGGGTTCCCGGCGAGCAGTACTTC.

The rearrangement uses TRBV27 and TRBJ2-5, with 7 bases aligning to TRBD2. V dropped 5 bases and J dropped 4; count of bases not matched to a gene: 10. CDR3 length: 15 residues. Germline values: CDR1 MNHEY, CDR2 SMNVEV (reference sequence). The CDR3 DNA is TGTGCCAGCAGTCCCAGAGCGGGGAGCCCAGAGACCCAGTACTTC. Its protein product is CASSPRAGSPETQYF.

This chain links TRBV27 with TRBJ2-7; 7 nucleotides line up with TRBD1. The CDR3 extends over 16 amino acids. The germline CDR1 and CDR2 sequences are MNHEY and SMNVEV (reference sequence). V shed 5 bases and J 0 bases; nucleotides not matched to a gene: 10. CDR3 DNA sequence: TGTGCCAGCAGTACGCTGACAGGGCGAAGCTCCTACGAGCAGTACTTC. Translating it yields CASSTLTGRSSYEQYF.

The rearrangement uses TRBV9 and TRBJ1-6; 7 bases align to TRBD1. The CDR3 loop spans 16 amino acids. V gave up 4 bases and J gave up 7 bases; unmatched junction bases: 11. Germline lookup yields CDR1 SGDLS and CDR2 YYNGEE. CDR3 nucleotide sequence: TGTGCCAGCAGCCTTACAGGGGTGAGCGGAAATTCACCCCTCCACTTT. This encodes CASSLTGVSGNSPLHF.

About this clone itself: A read error is possible here, since a much larger clone lies one base away. The gene calls are TRBV7-8 and TRBJ2-7, with 8 bases fitting TRBD1. The germline CDR1 and CDR2 sequences are SGHVS and FQNEAQ. This CDR3 spans 13 amino acids. The J segment lost 3 bases and the V segment lost 3 bases, leaving 1 base of the junction unmatched. CDR3 DNA: TGTGCCAGCAGCTTGGGACAGGACTACGAGCAGTACTTC. Residues: CASSLGQDYEQYF.

This chain connects TRBV27 to TRBJ2-7, with 9 bases that match TRBD1. V dropped 5 bases and J dropped 3; count of bases not matched to a gene: 5. The CDR3 length is 14 residues. CDR1 is MNHEY and CDR2 is SMNVEV in the germline V gene (reference sequence). CDR3 sequence reads: CASSGPGQGYEQYF. In nucleotides, the CDR3 is TGTGCCAGCAGTGGGCCGGGACAGGGCTACGAGCAGTACTTC.

The V and J genes are TRBV29-1 and TRBJ2-7, with TRBD2 as a possible D gene (6 bases). CDR1 is SQVTM and CDR2 is ANQGSEA in the germline V gene. This CDR3 has 14 residues. The ends were cut back, 0 bases at V and 0 bases at J, with 9 bases in the middle. The CDR3 DNA follows: TGCAGCGTTGAAGATCTCGGGGGCTCCTACGAGCAGTACTTC. Amino acids: CSVEDLGGSYEQYF.